A selection of T cell receptor beta chains follows, all from one sample in a study of T cells after yellow fever vaccination. TCRdb used MiXCR to reprocess the 5' RACE reads, holding one entry per CDR3 protein. This sample carries 300,000 to 350,000 distinct CDR3 sequences, approximately 4% of them seen once, and the ten largest clones take 20% to 30%. Source: PBMCs, taken 5 days after the yellow fever booster vaccination. Receptor source: a man aged 18 to 29 who received the YFV17D yellow fever vaccine. The CDR3 runs from the conserved cysteine through the conserved F or W. The D gene is left open where the match is weak. Rows give clone size only sometimes, using once, few, many, or a class for an expanded clone.

abundance	j_gene	v_gene	d_gene	CDR3nt	CDR3aa
NA	TRBJ1-1	TRBV6-6	TRBD1	TGTGCCAGCACCCAGGGGGCTGAAGCTTTCTTT	CASTQGAEAFF
many	TRBJ2-1	TRBV12-3/TRBV12-4	NA	TGTGCCAGCAGTTCTGGACTATATGAGCAGTTCTTC	CASSSGLYEQFF
many	TRBJ2-1	TRBV6-5	NA	TGTGCCAGCAGTTACTCGGGCCCGTACAATGAGCAGTTCTTC	CASSYSGPYNEQFF
few	TRBJ2-4	TRBV5-1	NA	TGCGCCACCAGAGACAGGAGGTTCGGCAAAAACATTCAGTACTTC	CATRDRRFGKNIQYF
NA	TRBJ2-5	TRBV5-1	NA	TGCGCCAGCAGCTTGGGGGGGGACTACCAAGAGACCCAGTACTTC	CASSLGGDYQETQYF
few	TRBJ2-5	TRBV5-6	NA	TGTGCCAGCAGCTTGCCGACAGGAGTACAAGAGACCCAGTACTTC	CASSLPTGVQETQYF
NA	TRBJ1-6	TRBV5-1	NA	TGCGCCAGCAGCTTGTTAGCCCAAAGGGATAATTCACCCCTCCACTTT	CASSLLAQRDNSPLHF
many	TRBJ1-1	TRBV25-1	TRBD1	TGTGCCAGCAGTAGAGACAGGGGCCCCACTGAAGCTTTCTTT	CASSRDRGPTEAFF
NA	TRBJ2-2	TRBV9	TRBD2	TGTGCCAGCAGCGCCCTAGCGGGAAGTACCGGGGAGCTGTTTTTT	CASSALAGSTGELFF
NA	TRBJ1-2	TRBV18	TRBD1	TGTGCCAGCTCACATTACCGGGACAGGTCTAACTATGGCTACACCTTC	CASSHYRDRSNYGYTF
few	TRBJ1-6	TRBV4-2	TRBD1	TGTGCCAGCAGCCATGTCACAGGGGGCTCCTATAATTCACCCCTCCACTTT	CASSHVTGGSYNSPLHF
few	TRBJ2-4	TRBV5-6	NA	TGTGCCAGCAGCTTGGTACAGACCAAAAACATTCAGTACTTC	CASSLVQTKNIQYF
NA	TRBJ2-2	TRBV7-6	NA	TGTGCCAGCAGCGCCACCATGGGACAGAACACCGGGGAGCTGTTTTTT	CASSATMGQNTGELFF
many	TRBJ1-1	TRBV6-5	NA	TGTGCCAGCAGTGCTGACGGGGGGGCGCGGGAAGCTTTCTTT	CASSADGGAREAFF
few	TRBJ2-5	TRBV10-3	TRBD2	TGTGCCATCAGTGAGTCGAGGCTAGCGGGCAGGGAGACCCAGTACTTC	CAISESRLAGRETQYF
NA	TRBJ2-1	TRBV20-1	TRBD2	TGCAGTGCCACGCAGGGACTAGGAGCTGAGCAGTTCTTC	CSATQGLGAEQFF
many	TRBJ1-2	TRBV25-1	NA	TGTGCCAGCAGTGACGGGGCTAACTATGGCTACACCTTC	CASSDGANYGYTF
NA	TRBJ2-5	TRBV28	NA	TGTGCCAGCAAACCCTTGGACAACGGTAGGACCCAGTACTTC	CASKPLDNGRTQYF
few	TRBJ2-5	TRBV14	NA	TGTGCCAGCAGCCAAGTACCGTCAGAGACCCAGTACTTC	CASSQVPSETQYF
many	TRBJ2-5	TRBV3-1	NA	TGTGCCAGCAGCCAGCCATGGGCAGAGCCCCAGTACTTC	CASSQPWAEPQYF
NA	TRBJ2-1	TRBV20-1	NA	TGCAGTGCTAGGTACTCGGGGCGGGTGAACAATGAGCAGTTCTTC	CSARYSGRVNNEQFF
many	TRBJ1-5	TRBV7-2	NA	TGTGCCAGCAGCTTACCAGGCATGGCGCCCCAGCATTTT	CASSLPGMAPQHF
many	TRBJ2-2	TRBV7-3	NA	TGTGCCAGCAGCCCCGCGCGGGGGCGCACTACCGGGGAGCTGTTTTTT	CASSPARGRTTGELFF
many	TRBJ2-5	TRBV4-2	NA	TGTGCCAGCAGCCGAGGACAGACGCAAGAGACCCAGTACTTC	CASSRGQTQETQYF
many	TRBJ1-5	TRBV24-1	NA	TGTGCCACCAGTGGGCAGGGCCAAAATCAGCCCCAGCATTTT	CATSGQGQNQPQHF
NA	TRBJ2-3	TRBV4-3	TRBD1	TGCGCCAGCAGCCAAGAGGGGGCAGGGGGCGCAGATACGCAGTATTTT	CASSQEGAGGADTQYF
many	TRBJ1-2	TRBV7-2	NA	TGTGCCAGCAGCGCCTTCCAGGGTGGCTATGGCTACACCTTC	CASSAFQGGYGYTF
many	TRBJ1-6	TRBV7-9	TRBD1	TGTGCCAGCAGACAGGGGGCGGGTTCACCCCTCCACTTT	CASRQGAGSPLHF
many	TRBJ2-7	TRBV3-1	NA	TGTGCCAGCAGCTCTGAGGGTTTCGTCGGGACCCCAAGTGACGAGCAGTACTTC	CASSSEGFVGTPSDEQYF
NA	TRBJ2-5	TRBV2	NA	TGTGCCAGCAGTGAAGCGGCGGGGGCCATAGGGACCCAGTACTTC	CASSEAAGAIGTQYF
many	TRBJ2-7	TRBV7-2	NA	TGTGCCAGCAGCTTTCGTAGGGGCTACGAGCAGTACTTC	CASSFRRGYEQYF
NA	TRBJ1-2	TRBV29-1	TRBD1	TGCAGCGCCCAAGACAGGGCCGGTCCGGATGGCTACACCTTC	CSAQDRAGPDGYTF
NA	TRBJ2-1	TRBV5-1	NA	TGCGCCAGCAGCTTGGGTCAGCAAAGGAATGAGCAGTTCTTC	CASSLGQQRNEQFF
few	TRBJ1-1	TRBV30	NA	TGTGCCTGGAGCTTCCTTGGGACGTTGAACACTGAAGCTTTCTTT	CAWSFLGTLNTEAFF
NA	TRBJ1-2	TRBV7-9	NA	TGTGCCAGCAGCTTAGTTGGACAGTATTTCGTGGATGGCTACACCTTC	CASSLVGQYFVDGYTF
few	TRBJ2-5	TRBV18	NA	TGTGCCAGCTCAACCGGGACTGGGGTTGGGAAGACCCAGTACTTC	CASSTGTGVGKTQYF
few	TRBJ1-1	TRBV7-2	NA	TGTGCCAGCATGTTGAGGGTGGGCAACACTGAAGCTTTCTTT	CASMLRVGNTEAFF
many	TRBJ2-2	TRBV7-9	NA	TGTGCCAGCAGCTTAGACCTAGTTGCCGGGGAGCTGTTTTTT	CASSLDLVAGELFF
few	TRBJ1-1	TRBV9	NA	TGTGCCAGCAGCCGGGTAGAAGGTACTGAAGCTTTCTTT	CASSRVEGTEAFF
many	TRBJ1-2	TRBV7-9	NA	TGTGCCAGCAGCCTTCGGGGTGCCTATGGCTACACCTTC	CASSLRGAYGYTF